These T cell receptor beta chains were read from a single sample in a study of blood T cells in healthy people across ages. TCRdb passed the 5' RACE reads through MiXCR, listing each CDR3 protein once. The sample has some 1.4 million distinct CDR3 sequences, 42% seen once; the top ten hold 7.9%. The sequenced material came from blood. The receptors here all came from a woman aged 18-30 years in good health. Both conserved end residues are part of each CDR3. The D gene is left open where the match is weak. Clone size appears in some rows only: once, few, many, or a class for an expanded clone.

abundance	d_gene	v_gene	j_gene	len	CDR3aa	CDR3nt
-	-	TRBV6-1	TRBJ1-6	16	CASSEDRASGNSPLHF	TGTGCCAGCAGTGAAGACAGGGCAAGCGGGAATTCACCCCTCCACTTT
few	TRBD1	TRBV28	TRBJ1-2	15	CASSSDRGLNYGYTF	TGTGCCAGCAGTTCCGACAGGGGGCTGAACTATGGCTACACCTTC
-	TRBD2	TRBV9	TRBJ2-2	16	CASSQRGNANTGELFF	TGTGCCAGCAGTCAGCGGGGAAACGCGAACACCGGGGAGCTGTTTTTT
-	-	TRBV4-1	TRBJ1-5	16	CASSRYPDGNNRPQHF	TGCGCCAGCAGCCGCTACCCCGACGGGAACAATCGGCCCCAGCATTTT
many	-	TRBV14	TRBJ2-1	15	CASSRNEDSYNEQFF	TGTGCCAGCAGCCGGAATGAGGACTCCTACAATGAGCAGTTCTTC
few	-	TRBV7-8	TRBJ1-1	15	CASSLENFGGTEAFF	TGTGCCAGCAGCTTAGAAAATTTCGGCGGGACTGAAGCTTTCTTT
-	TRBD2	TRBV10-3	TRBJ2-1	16	CAIRVGGAGGMSEQFF	TGTGCCATCAGGGTGGGGGGCGCGGGAGGAATGAGTGAGCAGTTCTTC
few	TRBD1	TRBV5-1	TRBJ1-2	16	CASSFFSGQDLNGYTF	TGCGCCAGCAGCTTCTTTAGTGGACAGGACTTAAATGGCTACACCTTC
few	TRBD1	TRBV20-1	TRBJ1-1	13	CSASDRVNTEAFF	TGCAGTGCATCGGACAGGGTTAACACTGAAGCTTTCTTT
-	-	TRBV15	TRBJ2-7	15	CTTSRDRQGTYEQYF	TGTACCACCAGCAGAGATCGGCAGGGGACCTACGAGCAGTACTTC
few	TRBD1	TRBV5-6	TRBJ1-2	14	CASSSSQGSGGYTF	TGTGCCAGCAGCTCCTCACAGGGGTCGGGAGGCTACACCTTC
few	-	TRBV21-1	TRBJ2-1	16	CASSKSRSGWNNEQFF	TGTGCCAGCAGCAAAAGTAGAAGCGGGTGGAACAATGAGCAGTTCTTC
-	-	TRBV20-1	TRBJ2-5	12	CSVQRGWETQYF	TGCAGTGTCCAACGGGGCTGGGAGACCCAGTACTTC
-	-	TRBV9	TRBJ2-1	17	CTSSALASDPRVHEQFF	TGTACCAGCAGCGCCCTGGCTAGCGATCCGAGAGTCCATGAGCAGTTCTTC
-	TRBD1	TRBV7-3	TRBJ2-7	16	CASSAGTGNVPYEQYF	TGTGCCAGCAGCGCAGGGACAGGTAATGTTCCCTACGAGCAGTACTTC
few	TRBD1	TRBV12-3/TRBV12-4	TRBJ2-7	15	CASSRDRGIYNEQYF	TGTGCCAGCAGCCGGGACAGGGGAATCTACAATGAGCAGTACTTC
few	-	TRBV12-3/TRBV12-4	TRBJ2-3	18	CASSLAWTAQTSTDTQYF	TGTGCCAGCAGTTTAGCCTGGACAGCCCAAACTAGCACAGATACGCAGTATTTT
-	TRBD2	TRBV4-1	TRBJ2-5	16	CASSLPGSGGQETQYF	TGCGCCAGCAGCCTTCCCGGTAGCGGGGGACAAGAGACCCAGTACTTC